Shown below are 18 T cell receptor beta chains from a single sample sequenced in a study of glioma-infiltrating T cells after dendritic cell vaccination. The method was immunoSEQ multiplex PCR; TCRdb's version includes in-frame clones alone and lacks a portion of them. The data contain fewer than 85,000 clones, about 86% of them seen just once; the ten biggest clones take up less than 8%. Sequenced material: blood, taken before dendritic cell vaccination. Receptors were obtained from a human donor with glioblastoma.

The chain couples TRBV5-1 to TRBJ2-5; a possible D gene is TRBD1 (7 bases). The DNA end is a closer match to TRBJ2-7, so the J assignment may be wrong. Germline CDR1 and CDR2: SGHRS and YFSETQ. This CDR3 contains 13 residues. The chain's CDR3 is CASSPGGFYEQYF. The CDR3, as DNA: TGCGCCAGCAGCCCAGGGGGGTTCTACGAGCAGTACTTC.

Concerning this clone: Distinct nucleotide sequences in the sample also encode this CDR3. This chain uses TRBV30 with TRBJ1-1, with D unclear. The V gene's germline CDR1 is GTSNPN and CDR2 SVGIG (reference sequence). This CDR3 is 13 amino acids long. V was clipped by 8 bases and J by 1 base, with 14 bases between them. The CDR3 DNA is TGTGCCGGCGCCAACTCGGGGAACACTGAAGCTTTCTTT. Its protein is CAGANSGNTEAFF.

V and J are TRBV15 and TRBJ1-2, with TRBD1 matching over 7 bases. The V gene's germline CDR1 is LNHNV and CDR2 YYDKDF (reference sequence). There are 17 residues in the CDR3. With 0 bases clipped from V and 6 bases from J, the junction kept 13 bases outside the gene matches. CDR3 in DNA: TGTGCCACCAGCAGAGATCTATCAGGGGGTAAGGGCGATGGCTACACCTTC. Translated, it gives CATSRDLSGGKGDGYTF. The variable domain in full, with the rest retrieved from reference TRBV15 and TRBJ1-2, is DAMVIQNPRYQVTQFGKPVTLSCSQTLNHNVMYWYQQKSSQAPKLLFHYYDKDFNNEADTPDNFQSRRPNTSFCFLDIRSPGLGDTAMYLCATSRDLSGGKGDGYTFGSGTRLTVV.

This clone was counted once. The chain carries TRBV27 and TRBJ2-3, with 8 bases that match TRBD2. The V gene's germline CDR1 is MNHEY and CDR2 SMNVEV (reference sequence). The V and J ends lost 5 bases and 2 bases, in that order; junction bases with no gene match: 12. The CDR3 covers 17 residues. CDR3 nucleotide sequence: TGTGCCAGCAGTCCCCTGGGGGCGGGGGGTCCCACAGATACGCAGTATTTT. It encodes CASSPLGAGGPTDTQYF.

The chain has TRBV6-1 and TRBJ1-5; tentatively, D is TRBD1 (5 bases). Germline V gene data show CDR1 as MNHNS and CDR2 as SASEGT. Between the trimmed V and J ends, which lost 6 bases and 6 bases, there was a span of 15 bases. The CDR3 length is 14 residues. CDR3 residues: CASRDDRRSQPQHF. CDR3 sequence (DNA): TGTGCCAGCAGGGATGACAGAAGGAGTCAGCCCCAGCATTTT.

Only a few counts were recorded for this clone. The V call is TRBV6-1, the J call TRBJ2-3; 8 nucleotides align to TRBD2. CDR3 length: 15 residues. The germline V gene has CDR1 MNHNS and CDR2 SASEGT. Germline trimming cut 1 base from V and 2 bases from J; bases unmatched to any gene: 2. The CDR3 loop is CASSEGAGVTDTQYF. The CDR3, as DNA: TGTGCCAGCAGTGAAGGAGCGGGGGTCACAGATACGCAGTATTTT.

The chain uses TRBV18 and TRBJ1-2; D ambiguous. The V and J ends lost 2 bases and 6 bases respectively, with 10 bases between them. CDR1 and CDR2 from the germline V gene are KGHSH and LQKENI. This CDR3 has 13 residues. The CDR3 is CASSPNRVDGYTF. CDR3 nucleotide sequence: TGTGCCAGCTCACCAAATCGGGTTGATGGCTACACCTTC.

This clone was picked up a small number of times. DNA of the CDR3: TGCGCCAGCAGCCAGGCGGTCACAGGGAACACCGGGGAGCTGTTTTTT. Its translation is CASSQAVTGNTGELFF. The chain is built from TRBV4-3 and TRBJ2-2; weak D call: TRBD1 (5 bases). CDR1 and CDR2 (germline): LGHNA, YSLEER. The CDR3 sequence is 16 residues long. The V and J ends lost 3 bases and 1 base respectively, with 12 bases between them.

The CDR3 sequence: CASSRQDLEQYF. For the CDR3, the DNA is TGTGCCAGCAGCCGACAGGATCTGGAGCAGTACTTC. The genes are TRBV6-6 and TRBJ2-7; maybe TRBD1 (6 bases). The CDR3 has 12 amino acids. Trimming shortened V by 6 bases and J by 7 bases, and 13 bases separated the two germline ends. The germline V gene has CDR1 MNHNY and CDR2 SVGAGI (reference sequence).

The chain couples TRBV15 to TRBJ1-4, with D unclear. Trimming cost V 0 bases and J 6 bases, with 8 bases left between them. Germline V gene sequence: CDR1 LNHNV, CDR2 YYDKDF (reference sequence). The CDR3 extends over 14 amino acids. CDR3 loop: CATSRDRLDEKLFF. The CDR3, as DNA: TGTGCCACCAGCAGAGACAGGCTCGATGAAAAACTGTTTTTT.

CDR3 nucleotides: TGTGCCAGCAGCTTAGCGGGACAGAGGGAGCAGTACTTC. This gives the protein CASSLAGQREQYF. The chain is built from TRBV7-9 and TRBJ2-7, with 7 bases identical to TRBD1. The CDR3 has 13 amino acids. Unmatched junction bases numbered 3, after V lost 0 bases and J lost 7 bases. CDR1 is SEHNR and CDR2 is FQNEAQ in the germline V gene (reference sequence).

The genes are TRBV19 and TRBJ2-2, with TRBD2 matching 10 bases. V gave up 6 bases and J gave up 2 bases; unmatched junction bases: 9. The CDR3 totals 17 residues. Germline assignment: CDR1 LNHDA and CDR2 SQIVND (reference sequence). CDR3: CASSTLAGTGNTGELFF. CDR3 nucleotides: TGTGCCAGTAGCACACTAGCGGGGACGGGCAACACCGGGGAGCTGTTTTTT. Using reference TRBV19 and TRBJ2-2 for the parts outside the CDR3, the full variable domain is DGGITQSPKYLFRKEGQNVTLSCEQNLNHDAMYWYRQDPGQGLRLIYYSQIVNDFQKGDIAEGYSVSREKKESFPLTVTSAQKNPTAFYLCASSTLAGTGNTGELFFGEGSRLTVL.

The chain links TRBV10-3 to TRBJ2-7; D gene unclear. The CDR3 consists of 14 residues. V lost 0 bases to trimming and J lost 3 bases, with 9 bases between them. Germline V lookup: CDR1 ENHRY, CDR2 SYGVKD. This chain's CDR3 is CAISESVSVYEQYF. The DNA of the CDR3 is TGTGCCATCAGTGAGTCTGTCAGCGTCTACGAGCAGTACTTC.

The J gene is TRBJ1-1, the V gene TRBV7-9; 7 nucleotides align to TRBD1. CDR3 length equals 15 residues. In germline, CDR1 is SEHNR, CDR2 FQNEAQ (reference sequence). Losses at the gene ends were 6 bases for V and 1 base for J; bases not matched to a gene: 8. The CDR3 is CASSQPGGRNTEAFF. CDR3 nucleotide sequence: TGTGCCAGCAGTCAGCCAGGGGGGAGGAACACTGAAGCTTTCTTT.

The chain carries TRBV5-4 and TRBJ2-7; 9 nucleotides match TRBD1. Germline V gives CDR1 SGHNT, CDR2 YYREEE (reference sequence). Trimming took 4 bases from V and 4 from J; bases not matched to a gene: 6. The CDR3 is made up of 14 amino acids. CDR3 in DNA: TGTGCCAGCAGCAAGACAGGGGGACGGTACGAGCAGTACTTC. Translation gives CASSKTGGRYEQYF.

This chain joins TRBV19 and TRBJ1-4; 8 bases match TRBD1. Per germline, CDR1 LNHDA and CDR2 SQIVND (reference sequence). J gave up 12 bases and V 8 bases, and 11 bases lay outside the gene matches. The CDR3 covers 13 residues. CDR3 DNA sequence: TGTGCCAGTGACAGGGAGGGGACAGGAGAACTGTTTTTT. Translating gives CASDREGTGELFF.

This clone was detected only a few times. V usage is TRBV4-1 and J usage is TRBJ1-6; D gene ambiguous. The CDR3 contains 12 residues. With 4 bases removed from V and 9 bases from J, the gap between germline ends came to 7 bases. Germline V gene sequence: CDR1 MGHRA, CDR2 YSYEKL. CDR3 loop: CASSPPGSPLHF. The CDR3 nucleotides read TGCGCCAGCAGCCCGCCAGGTTCACCCCTCCACTTT.

The chain has TRBV7-2 and TRBJ1-2; D not certain. The CDR3 runs 16 residues. CDR1 is SGHTA and CDR2 is FQGNSA in the germline V gene. V was pared by 2 bases and J by 4 bases, with 17 bases between. The CDR3 here is CASSLSLERRIYGYTF. The CDR3 DNA reads TGTGCCAGCAGCTTAAGCCTGGAACGGAGAATCTATGGCTACACCTTC. The whole variable domain, remainder taken from reference TRBV7-2 and TRBJ1-2, is GAGVSQSPSNKVTEKGKDVELRCDPISGHTALYWYRQSLGQGLEFLIYFQGNSAPDKSGLPSDRFSAERTGGSVSTLTIQRTQQEDSAVYLCASSLSLERRIYGYTFGSGTRLTVV.